This entry concerns a single T cell receptor beta chain. The table lists this clone with a few counts. It lacks a known antigen. No much larger clonotype is one base removed from it; base qualities were not supplied. Frozen genomic DNA underwent high-throughput TCRbeta CDR3 sequencing by immunoSEQ, including PCR amplification, mapping, bias correction and internal controls. Processing in the source paper ran as follows. Productive rearrangements were retained, and unique TCRbeta sequences were defined by the CDR3 nucleotide sequence together with the V and J gene. For a sequence to be called donor-reactive, it needed a frequency of at least 0.01% and at least 5-fold expansion in CFSE-low cells compared with unstimulated pre-transplant cells. Minimum frequency thresholds were set for each subject on the basis of the unstimulated sample with the lowest template count, so that a detection power of at least 90% was ensured. Repertoire turnover was measured by Jensen-Shannon divergence between the top 1000 TCRbeta sequences post- and pre-transplant. Changes in detection of donor-reactive sequences were assessed with two-sided Fisher's exact tests. TCRdb re-hosts the immuneACCESS table, in-frame sequences only. Its copies lack some clones; in the studies checked, an unresolved V gene accounts for under half of them, and the cause for the rest is not known. Clonal size and the V and J genes are those of that table, whereas D and trimming came from the DNA. For this sample there are 70,000 to 85,000 clones; 80% appear just once. Over 0.45% of the sample comes from the top ten.

The data belong to a study of T cell clones after liver transplantation (dated by TCRdb to the late 2010s). With respect to the entire study: The samples were obtained from ITN030ST, a randomized trial that attempted immunosuppression withdrawal within 2 years after liver transplantation. Donor-reactive T cell clones were identified by TCRbeta sequencing following a pre-transplant mixed lymphocyte reaction and were subsequently tracked in post-transplant blood. Third party-reactive TCRbeta sequences from pre-transplant MLRs were also identified as an antigen-independent comparator for donor-reactive sequences. Three of the eight recipients were HCV-positive; the others were transplanted for non-autoimmune, non-viral indications. Until randomization at 12-24 months post-transplant, subjects were given standard immunosuppression, with no induction therapy. Tolerance meant complete immunosuppression withdrawal for at least one year without liver enzymes rising beyond twice the upper limit of normal. Blood samples were collected pre-transplant, then pre-randomization ahead of withdrawal, and finally post-randomization once withdrawal had either been completed or failed. The study cohort included 8 liver transplant recipients, of whom 3 were classified as tolerant and 5 as non-tolerant. What the research found in general, with its limitations: Circulating donor-reactive CD4 TCRbeta sequences fell significantly post-transplant in 5 of 8 subjects, irrespective of tolerance or HCV status. Donor-reactive sequences decreased more than third party-reactive sequences, which suggests partial antigen-specific deletion that was not related to withdrawal success. The conclusions were considered preliminary, being limited by small, heterogeneous patient numbers and non-standardized post-transplant time points. Because allograft tissue specimens were not available, migration of donor-reactive T cells into the graft, rather than deletion, may have occurred. Once repertoire turnover was taken into account, donor-reactive detection showed a significant reduction for CD4 in 7 of 8 subjects and for CD8 in 8 of 8. In two subjects, low numbers of available donor cells limited the measurable donor-reactive repertoire.

The meaning of the sample's time point label: pre-transplant. Thawed unstimulated PBMCs were stained for CD3, CD4 and CD8 and FACS-sorted into CD3+CD4+ and CD3+CD8+ populations. Each of the 8 studied subjects was randomized to immunosuppression withdrawal. The Qiagen DNeasy Blood and Tissue Kit was used for isolation of genomic DNA. The CDR3 measures 14 amino acids from cysteine to phenylalanine. This entry keeps only the CDR3 DNA: 42 bases, framed from base 1. Via the germline V gene, CDR1 is SGHRS and CDR2 YFSETQ. The V end gives up 4 bases and the J end 4 bases, leaving 7 bases in the junction not matched to a gene.

Sequenced material: CD4+ T cells from blood, taken before liver transplant. Rearrangement joined TRBV5-1 to TRBJ1-1; 7 of the junction bases match TRBD1. This receptor was obtained from a human donor who received a liver transplant. The CDR3 is CASSETGSSTEAFF. In nucleotide form, the sequence is TGCGCCAGCAGCGAGACAGGGTCCAGCACTGAAGCTTTCTTT.